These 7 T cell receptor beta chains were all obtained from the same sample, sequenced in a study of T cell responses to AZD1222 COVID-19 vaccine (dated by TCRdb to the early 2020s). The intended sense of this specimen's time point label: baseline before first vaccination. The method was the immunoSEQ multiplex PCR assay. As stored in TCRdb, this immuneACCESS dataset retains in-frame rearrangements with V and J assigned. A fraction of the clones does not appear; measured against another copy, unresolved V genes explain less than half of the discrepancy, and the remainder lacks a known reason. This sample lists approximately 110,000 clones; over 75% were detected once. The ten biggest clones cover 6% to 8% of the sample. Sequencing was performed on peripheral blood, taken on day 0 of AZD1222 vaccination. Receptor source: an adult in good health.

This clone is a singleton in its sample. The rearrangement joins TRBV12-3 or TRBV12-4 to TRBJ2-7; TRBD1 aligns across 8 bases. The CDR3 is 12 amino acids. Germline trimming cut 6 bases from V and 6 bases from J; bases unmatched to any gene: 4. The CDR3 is CASRPTGGEQYF. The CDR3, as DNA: TGTGCCAGCAGGCCCACAGGGGGCGAGCAGTACTTC.

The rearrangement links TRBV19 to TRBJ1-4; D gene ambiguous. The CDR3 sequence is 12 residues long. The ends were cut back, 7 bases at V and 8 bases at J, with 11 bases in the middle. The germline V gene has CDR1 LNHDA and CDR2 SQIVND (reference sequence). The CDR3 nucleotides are TGTGCCAGTAACGCCCGGGAGGAAAAACTGTTTTTT. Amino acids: CASNAREEKLFF.

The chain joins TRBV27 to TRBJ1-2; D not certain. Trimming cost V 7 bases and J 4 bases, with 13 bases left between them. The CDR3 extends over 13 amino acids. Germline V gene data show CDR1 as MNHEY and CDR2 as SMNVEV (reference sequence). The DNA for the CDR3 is TGTGCCAGCACTTCACGGGTCGGCTATGGCTACACCTTC. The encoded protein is CASTSRVGYGYTF.

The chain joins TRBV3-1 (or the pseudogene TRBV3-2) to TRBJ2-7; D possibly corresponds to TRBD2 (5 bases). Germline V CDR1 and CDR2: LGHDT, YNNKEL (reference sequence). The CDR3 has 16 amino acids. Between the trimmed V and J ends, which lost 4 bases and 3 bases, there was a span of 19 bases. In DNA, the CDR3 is TGTGCCAGCAGCCTCGGAAGCGGCCTGGAACTCTACGAGCAGTACTTC. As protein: CASSLGSGLELYEQYF.

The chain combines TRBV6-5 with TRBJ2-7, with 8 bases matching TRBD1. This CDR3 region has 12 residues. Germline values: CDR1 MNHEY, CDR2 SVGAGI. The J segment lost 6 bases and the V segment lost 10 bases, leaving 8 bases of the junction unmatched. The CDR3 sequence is CATSNRGSEQYF. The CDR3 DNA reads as TGTGCCACCTCCAACAGGGGGTCCGAGCAGTACTTC.

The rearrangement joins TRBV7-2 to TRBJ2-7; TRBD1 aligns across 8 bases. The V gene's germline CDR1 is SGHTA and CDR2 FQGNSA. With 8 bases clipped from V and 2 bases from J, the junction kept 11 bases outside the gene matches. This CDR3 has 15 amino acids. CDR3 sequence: CASVYGTGGAYEQYF. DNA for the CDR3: TGTGCCAGCGTTTACGGGACAGGAGGGGCCTACGAGCAGTACTTC.

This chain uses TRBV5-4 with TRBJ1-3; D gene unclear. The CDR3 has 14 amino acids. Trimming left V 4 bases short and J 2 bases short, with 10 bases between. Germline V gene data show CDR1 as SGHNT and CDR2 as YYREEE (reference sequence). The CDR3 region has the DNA TGTGCCAGCAGCCCCCTCCCAACTGGAAACACCATATATTTT. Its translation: CASSPLPTGNTIYF.